Shown below are 14 T cell receptor beta chains from a single sample sequenced in a study of T cells in Graves' hyperthyroidism and ophthalmopathy. Authors of the study amplified TCR beta CDR3 regions from RNA transcripts. During a first-round RT-PCR of the TCR CDR3, the HTBI primer set was used. TCRdb processed the multiplex PCR reads anew with MiXCR; each CDR3 protein has one entry. Of a few hundred thousand distinct CDR3 sequences in the sample, 15% to 18% are singletons; the top ten hold approximately 7%. Material for sequencing was blood. The receptors here all came from a woman in her twenties or thirties with Graves' hyperthyroidism.

This clonotype was counted a few times. The genes are TRBV25-1 and TRBJ1-2; D is perhaps TRBD1 (5 bases). The V end was cut by 3 bases, the J end by 4 bases, with 9 bases between. Germline V gene data show CDR1 as MGHDK and CDR2 as SYGVNS. The CDR3 sequence is 13 residues long. The CDR3 reads CASSEGRVYGYTF. The CDR3, as DNA: TGTGCCAGCAGTGAGGGCAGGGTCTATGGCTACACCTTC.

About this clonotype itself: A much larger clone lies one base from this, so it may be a read error. The chain couples TRBV7-9 to TRBJ2-5, with no clear D. The V gene lost 2 bases and the J gene lost 6 bases, with 7 bases spanning the gap. The CDR3 is made up of 12 amino acids. CDR1 SEHNR and CDR2 FQNEAQ come from the germline V gene (reference sequence). The CDR3 here is CASSLTRKTQYF. The CDR3 DNA follows: TGTGCCAGCAGCTTAACGAGGAAGACCCAGTACTTC.

The sample holds a few counts of this clonotype. This chain connects TRBV12-5 to TRBJ2-1, with TRBD2 matching over 11 bases. After removal of 5 bases from V and 9 bases from J, the junction contained 6 bases not matched to a gene. CDR3 length: 14 residues. Germline V gives CDR1 LGHNT, CDR2 FRNRAP. The CDR3 region is CASGISGRASEQFF. CDR3 nucleotide sequence: TGTGCTAGTGGTATTAGCGGGAGGGCAAGTGAGCAGTTCTTC.

This chain links TRBV10-3 with TRBJ2-1, with 7 bases fitting TRBD2. V shed 3 bases and J 4 bases; nucleotides not matched to a gene: 6. Per the germline V gene, CDR1 is ENHRY and CDR2 is SYGVKD. The CDR3 contains 15 residues. CDR3 nucleotides: TGTGCCATCAGTGAAAGCGGGGTCCCTTACAATGAGCAGTTCTTC. It encodes CAISESGVPYNEQFF.

This clonotype was observed a few times. The chain links TRBV28 to TRBJ2-5, with 10 bases fitting TRBD2. The V segment lost 1 base and the J segment 5 bases; nucleotides outside the gene matches: 4. This CDR3 contains 15 residues. Per the germline V gene, CDR1 is MDHEN and CDR2 is SYDVKM. The CDR3 spells CASSLLLAGIETQYF. Written as DNA, the CDR3 is TGTGCCAGCAGTTTATTACTAGCGGGAATCGAGACCCAGTACTTC.

There are many counts of this clonotype. The J gene is TRBJ1-5, the V gene TRBV7-2; 7 bases agree with TRBD1. Germline-derived CDR1 and CDR2 are SGHTA and FQGNSA. V gave up 6 bases and J gave up 4 bases; unmatched junction bases: 9. The CDR3 has 15 amino acids. Here the CDR3 DNA reads TGTGCCAGCAGACGGGACAGCTCCTCTAATCAGCCCCAGCATTTT. This sequence encodes CASRRDSSSNQPQHF.

The sample holds many counts of this clonotype. The rearrangement links TRBV6-1 to TRBJ2-7; D is undetermined. This CDR3 spans 15 amino acids. From germline, CDR1 is MNHNS and CDR2 SASEGT. V was cut by 2 bases and J by 2 bases, with 13 bases left in between. DNA for the CDR3: TGTGCCAGCAGTGAAACGATGGGTGGCACCTACGAGCAGTACTTC. It codes for CASSETMGGTYEQYF.

The chain carries TRBV28 and TRBJ1-3; D not certain. The CDR3 covers 14 residues. V shed 10 bases and J shed 0 bases, with 13 bases lying between them. Germline lookup yields CDR1 MDHEN and CDR2 SYDVKM. The CDR3 DNA reads as TGTGCCACCACGGACCCATTCTCTGGAAACACCATATATTTT. Protein sequence: CATTDPFSGNTIYF.

This clonotype has a count of ten or more. The chain is built from TRBV11-2 and TRBJ2-7; unclear D gene. V was trimmed by 4 bases and J by 0 bases, leaving 10 bases between them. This CDR3 spans 14 amino acids. Germline values: CDR1 SGHAT, CDR2 FQNNGV. The CDR3, as DNA: TGTGCCAGCAGCTATGGACGGAGCTCCTACGAGCAGTACTTC. Its protein is CASSYGRSSYEQYF.

J is TRBJ2-3 and V is TRBV27; TRBD1 matches at 7 bases. The J call may be in error: the DNA end matches TRBJ1-5 better. This CDR3 has 17 residues. Germline assignment: CDR1 MNHEY and CDR2 SMNVEV (reference sequence). For the CDR3, the DNA is TGTGCCAGCAGTTTATTCGTCCAGGGGGGTAGCACAGATACGCAGCATTTT. Translating gives CASSLFVQGGSTDTQHF.

This clonotype was seen a handful of times. The chain uses TRBV15 and TRBJ2-5; D gene uncertain. Germline V lookup: CDR1 LNHNV, CDR2 YYDKDF (reference sequence). Between the trimmed V and J ends, which lost 0 bases and 5 bases, there was a span of 10 bases. CDR3 length: 14 amino acids. Here the CDR3 DNA reads TGTGCCACCAGCAGAGATACGAGCCGGGAGACCCAGTACTTC. Protein product: CATSRDTSRETQYF. The entire variable domain, with the rest obtained from reference TRBV15 and TRBJ2-5, is as follows: DAMVIQNPRYQVTQFGKPVTLSCSQTLNHNVMYWYQQKSSQAPKLLFHYYDKDFNNEADTPDNFQSRRPNTSFCFLDIRSPGLGDTAMYLCATSRDTSRETQYFGPGTRLLVL.

This clonotype was recorded at least ten times. V usage is TRBV6-1 and J usage is TRBJ2-7; a possible D gene is TRBD2 (6 bases). This CDR3 spans 14 amino acids. The ends were cut back, 10 bases at V and 6 bases at J, with 22 bases in the middle. The germline gives CDR1 MNHNS, CDR2 SASEGT. CDR3 protein: CATAGGAGMSEQYF. CDR3 DNA: TGTGCCACCGCCGGCGGTGCGGGAATGAGCGAGCAGTACTTC.

In this sample, this clonotype turned up many times. The chain uses TRBV7-8 and TRBJ2-1; D is uncertain. This CDR3 spans 16 amino acids. The germline gives CDR1 SGHVS, CDR2 FQNEAQ. V shed 1 base and J shed 0 bases, with 10 bases lying between them. In nucleotides, the CDR3 is TGTGCCAGCAGCTTAGAGGCAAGGAGCTCCTACAATGAGCAGTTCTTC. Translated, it gives CASSLEARSSYNEQFF.

This chain links TRBV11-2 with TRBJ2-2; D gene uncertain. The CDR3 consists of 14 residues. The germline CDR1 and CDR2 sequences are SGHAT and FQNNGV. V was trimmed by 1 base and J by 4 bases, leaving 7 bases between them. The CDR3 DNA sequence: TGTGCCAGCAGCTTAGGGCTAATCACCGGGGAGCTGTTTTTT. Encoded protein: CASSLGLITGELFF.